This T cell receptor (beta chain) was obtained from a study of blood T cells in healthy people across ages. CDR1 and CDR2 (germline): SGHDN, FVKESK. V dropped 3 bases and J dropped 11 bases, with 25 bases sitting between them. This CDR3 is built from 16 residues. Peripheral blood samples of around 9.8 milliliters were drawn from each donor. Combining a sample-barcoded 5' primer with a J-beta primer mix, a second PCR ran for about 6 to 12 cycles. TCRdb processed the 5' RACE reads anew with MiXCR; each CDR3 protein has one entry. In the table there are about 1.8 million distinct CDR3 sequences, around half of which are singletons.

The sequenced material came from blood. The rearrangement joins TRBV14 to TRBJ2-5; D not resolved. This TCR was sampled from a woman aged 40 to 50 in good health. CDR3 nucleotide sequence: TGTGCCAGCAGCCACCCCCGAGAAAGTCGTAGTAATGAGCAGTACTTC. It is translated as CASSHPRESRSNEQYF. The whole variable domain, remainder taken from reference TRBV14 and TRBJ2-5, is EAGVTQFPSHSVIEKGQTVTLRCDPISGHDNLYWYRRVMGKEIKFLLHFVKESKQDESGMPNNRFLAERTGGTYSTLKVQPAELEDSGVYFCASSHPRESRSNEQYFGPGTRLLVL.